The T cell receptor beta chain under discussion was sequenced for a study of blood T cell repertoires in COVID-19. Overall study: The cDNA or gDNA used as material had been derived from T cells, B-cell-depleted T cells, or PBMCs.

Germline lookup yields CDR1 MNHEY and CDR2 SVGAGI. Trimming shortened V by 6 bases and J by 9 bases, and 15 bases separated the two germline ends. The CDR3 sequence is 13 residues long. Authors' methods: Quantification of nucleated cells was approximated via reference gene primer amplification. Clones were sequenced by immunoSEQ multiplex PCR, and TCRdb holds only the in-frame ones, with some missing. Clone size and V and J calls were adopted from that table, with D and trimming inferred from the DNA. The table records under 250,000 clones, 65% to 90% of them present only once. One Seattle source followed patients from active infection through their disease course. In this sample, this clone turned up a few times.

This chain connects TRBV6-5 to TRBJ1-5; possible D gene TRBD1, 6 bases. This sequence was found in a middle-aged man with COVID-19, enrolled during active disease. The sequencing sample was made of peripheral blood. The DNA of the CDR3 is TGTGCCAGCAGCGCACAGGGTGATGCGCCCCAGCATTTT. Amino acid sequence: CASSAQGDAPQHF.